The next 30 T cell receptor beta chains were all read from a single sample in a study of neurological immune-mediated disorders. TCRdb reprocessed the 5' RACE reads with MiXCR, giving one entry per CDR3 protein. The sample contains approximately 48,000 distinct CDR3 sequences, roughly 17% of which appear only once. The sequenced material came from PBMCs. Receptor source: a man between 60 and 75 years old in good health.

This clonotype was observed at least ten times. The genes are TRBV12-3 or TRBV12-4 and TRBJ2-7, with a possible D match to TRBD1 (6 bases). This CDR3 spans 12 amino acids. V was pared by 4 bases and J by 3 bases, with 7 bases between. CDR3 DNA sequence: TGTGCCAGCAGTTCACAGGGCTACGAGCAGTACTTC. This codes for CASSSQGYEQYF.

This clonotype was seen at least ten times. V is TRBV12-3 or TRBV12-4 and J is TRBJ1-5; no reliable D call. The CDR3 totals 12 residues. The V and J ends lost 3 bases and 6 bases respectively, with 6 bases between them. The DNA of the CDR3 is TGTGCCAGCAGTTTCCCCCTTCAGCCCCAGCATTTT. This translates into CASSFPLQPQHF.

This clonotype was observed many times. The CDR3 here is CSAPLGTYEQFF. The CDR3 DNA reads TGCAGTGCTCCCCTAGGAACCTATGAGCAGTTCTTC. The chain is built from TRBV20-1 and TRBJ2-1; D uncertain. The CDR3 is 12 amino acids. Germline CDR1 is DFQATT and CDR2 is SNEGSKA (reference sequence). Trimming stripped 5 bases from V and 8 bases from J, with 13 bases between.

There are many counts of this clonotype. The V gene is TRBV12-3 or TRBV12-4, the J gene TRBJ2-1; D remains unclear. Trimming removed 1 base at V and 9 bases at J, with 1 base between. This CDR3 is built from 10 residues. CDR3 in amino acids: CASSLVEQFF. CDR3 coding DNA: TGTGCCAGCAGTTTAGTTGAGCAGTTCTTC.

The CDR3 DNA sequence: TGTGCCAGTACCCAGTACAATGAGCAGTTCTTC. It encodes CASTQYNEQFF. This chain joins TRBV19 and TRBJ2-1; the D is unclear. The germline CDR1 and CDR2 sequences are LNHDA and SQIVND (reference sequence). The CDR3 consists of 11 residues. V was cut by 7 bases and J by 4 bases, with 5 bases left in between. The whole variable domain, remainder taken from reference TRBV19 and TRBJ2-1, is DGGITQSPKYLFRKEGQNVTLSCEQNLNHDAMYWYRQDPGQGLRLIYYSQIVNDFQKGDIAEGYSVSREKKESFPLTVTSAQKNPTAFYLCASTQYNEQFFGPGTRLTVL.

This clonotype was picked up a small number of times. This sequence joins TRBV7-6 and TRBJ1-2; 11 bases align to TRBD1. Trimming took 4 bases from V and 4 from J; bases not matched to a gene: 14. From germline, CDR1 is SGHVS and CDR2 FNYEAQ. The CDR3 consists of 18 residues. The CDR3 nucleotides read TGTGCCAGCAGCTCTACGCCCGGGACAGGGGGTAGTCGCTATGGCTACACCTTC. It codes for CASSSTPGTGGSRYGYTF.

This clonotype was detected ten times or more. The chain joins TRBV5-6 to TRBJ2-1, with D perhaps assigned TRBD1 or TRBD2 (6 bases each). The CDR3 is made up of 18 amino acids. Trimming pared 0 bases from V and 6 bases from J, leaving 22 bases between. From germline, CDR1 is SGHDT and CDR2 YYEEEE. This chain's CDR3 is CASSLAGLGATRGNEQFF. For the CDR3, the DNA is TGTGCCAGCAGCTTGGCGGGATTGGGGGCAACGCGGGGCAATGAGCAGTTCTTC. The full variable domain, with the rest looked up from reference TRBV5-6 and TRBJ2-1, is DAGVTQSPTHLIKTRGQQVTLRCSPKSGHDTVSWYQQALGQGPQFIFQYYEEEERQRGNFPDRFSGHQFPNYSSELNVNALLLGDSALYLCASSLAGLGATRGNEQFFGPGTRLTVL.

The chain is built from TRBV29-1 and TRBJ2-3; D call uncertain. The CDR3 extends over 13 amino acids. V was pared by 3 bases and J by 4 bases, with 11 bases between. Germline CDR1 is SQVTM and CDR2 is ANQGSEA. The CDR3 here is CSVERLGADTQYF. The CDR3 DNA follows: TGCAGCGTTGAGAGACTCGGAGCAGATACGCAGTATTTT.

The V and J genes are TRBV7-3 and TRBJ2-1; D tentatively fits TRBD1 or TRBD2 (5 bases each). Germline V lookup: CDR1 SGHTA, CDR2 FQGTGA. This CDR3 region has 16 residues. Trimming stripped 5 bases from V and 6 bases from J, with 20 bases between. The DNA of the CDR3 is TGTGCCAGCAGCCGTTCCGGGACCCGAGGGGCCAATGAGCAGTTCTTC. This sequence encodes CASSRSGTRGANEQFF.

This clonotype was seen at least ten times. CDR3 sequence (DNA): TGTGCCAGCAGCTCCCCTGGGGCCGGGGAGCTGTTTTTT. Translated: CASSSPGAGELFF. The J gene is TRBJ2-2, the V gene TRBV7-2; D is uncertain. The CDR3 has 13 residues. The germline V gene encodes CDR1 SGHTA and CDR2 FQGNSA. V was clipped by 4 bases and J by 6 bases, with 9 bases between them.

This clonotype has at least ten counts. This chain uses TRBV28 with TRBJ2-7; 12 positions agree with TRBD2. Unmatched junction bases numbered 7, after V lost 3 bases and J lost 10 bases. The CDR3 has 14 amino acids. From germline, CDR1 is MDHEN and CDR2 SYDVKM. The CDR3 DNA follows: TGTGCCAGCAGTTTTCTAGCGGGAGGGGTGTCTCAGTACTTC. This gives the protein CASSFLAGGVSQYF. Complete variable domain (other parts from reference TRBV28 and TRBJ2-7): DVKVTQSSRYLVKRTGEKVFLECVQDMDHENMFWYRQDPGLGLRLIYFSYDVKMKEKGDIPEGYSVSREKKERFSLILESASTNQTSMYLCASSFLAGGVSQYFGPGTRLTVT.

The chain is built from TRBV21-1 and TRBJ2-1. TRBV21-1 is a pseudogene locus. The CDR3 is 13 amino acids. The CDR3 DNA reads TGTGCCAGCGGGGAGGCTTCCTACAATGAGCAGTTCTTC. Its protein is CASGEASYNEQFF.

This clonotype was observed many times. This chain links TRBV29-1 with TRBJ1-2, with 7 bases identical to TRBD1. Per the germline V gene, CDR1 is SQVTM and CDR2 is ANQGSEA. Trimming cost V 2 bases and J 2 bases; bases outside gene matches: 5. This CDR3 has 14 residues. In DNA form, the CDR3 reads TGCAGCGTTGAACCCCAGGACAGGAACTATGGCTACACCTTC. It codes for CSVEPQDRNYGYTF.

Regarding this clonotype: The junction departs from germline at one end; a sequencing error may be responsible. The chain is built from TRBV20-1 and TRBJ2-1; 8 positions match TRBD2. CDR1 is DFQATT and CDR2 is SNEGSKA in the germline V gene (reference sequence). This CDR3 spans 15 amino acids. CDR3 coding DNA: TGCAGTGCCGAATCCGTGACTAGCGCGTACAATGACCAGTTCTTC. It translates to CSAESVTSAYNDQFF.

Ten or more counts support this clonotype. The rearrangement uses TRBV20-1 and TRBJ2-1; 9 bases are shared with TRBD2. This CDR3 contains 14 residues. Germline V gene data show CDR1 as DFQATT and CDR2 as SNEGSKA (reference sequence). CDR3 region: CSLISGRSYNEQFF. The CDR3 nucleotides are TGCAGCCTGATTAGCGGGAGATCCTACAATGAGCAGTTCTTC.

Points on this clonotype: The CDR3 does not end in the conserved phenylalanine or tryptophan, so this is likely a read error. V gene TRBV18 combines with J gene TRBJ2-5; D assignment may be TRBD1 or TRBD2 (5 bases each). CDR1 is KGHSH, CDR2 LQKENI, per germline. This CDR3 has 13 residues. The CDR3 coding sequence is TGTGCCAGCTCATCACCGGGGCGAGAGACCCAGTACTTA. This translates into CASSSPGRETQYL.

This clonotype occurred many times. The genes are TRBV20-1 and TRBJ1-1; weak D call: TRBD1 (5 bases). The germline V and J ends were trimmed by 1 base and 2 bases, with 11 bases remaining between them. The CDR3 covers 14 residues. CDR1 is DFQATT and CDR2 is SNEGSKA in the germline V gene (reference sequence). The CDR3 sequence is CSARAPGINTEAFF. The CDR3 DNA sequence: TGCAGTGCTAGAGCTCCAGGGATTAACACTGAAGCTTTCTTT.

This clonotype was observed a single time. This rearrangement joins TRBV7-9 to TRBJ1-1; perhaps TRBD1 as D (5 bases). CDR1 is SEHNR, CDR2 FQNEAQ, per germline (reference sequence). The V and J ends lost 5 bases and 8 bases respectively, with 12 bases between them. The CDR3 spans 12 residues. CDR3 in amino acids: CASSPRRGEAFF. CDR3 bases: TGTGCCAGCAGCCCGCGGCGGGGGGAAGCTTTCTTT.

Written as DNA, the CDR3 is TGTGCCAGCAGTTTCGACCCCCCTGGCAGGGCAGCTGGGGCCAACGTCCTGACTTTC. Amino acid sequence: CASSFDPPGRAAGANVLTF. The chain employs TRBV28 and TRBJ2-6, with D tentatively TRBD1 (5 bases). Germline CDR1 is MDHEN and CDR2 is SYDVKM. Trimming stripped 3 bases from V and 2 bases from J, with 20 bases between. The CDR3 is made up of 19 amino acids.

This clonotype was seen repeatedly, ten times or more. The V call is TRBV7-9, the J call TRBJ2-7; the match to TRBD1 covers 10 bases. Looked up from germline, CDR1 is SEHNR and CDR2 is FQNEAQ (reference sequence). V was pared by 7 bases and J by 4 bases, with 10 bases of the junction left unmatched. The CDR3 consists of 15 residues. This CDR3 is CASTARGQGPYEQYF. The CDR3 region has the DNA TGTGCCAGCACCGCAAGGGGACAGGGGCCATACGAGCAGTACTTC.

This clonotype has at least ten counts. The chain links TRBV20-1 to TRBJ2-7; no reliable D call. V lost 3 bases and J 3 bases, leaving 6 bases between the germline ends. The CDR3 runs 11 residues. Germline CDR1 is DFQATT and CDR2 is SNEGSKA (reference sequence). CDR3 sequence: CSASGNYEQYF. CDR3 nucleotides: TGCAGTGCTAGTGGCAACTACGAGCAGTACTTC.

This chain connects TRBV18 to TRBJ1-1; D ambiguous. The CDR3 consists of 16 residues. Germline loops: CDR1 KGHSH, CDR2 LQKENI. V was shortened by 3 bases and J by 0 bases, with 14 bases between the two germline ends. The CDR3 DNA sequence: TGTGCCAGCTCACCCTCGGCGGCGGGGATGAACACTGAAGCTTTCTTT. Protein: CASSPSAAGMNTEAFF.

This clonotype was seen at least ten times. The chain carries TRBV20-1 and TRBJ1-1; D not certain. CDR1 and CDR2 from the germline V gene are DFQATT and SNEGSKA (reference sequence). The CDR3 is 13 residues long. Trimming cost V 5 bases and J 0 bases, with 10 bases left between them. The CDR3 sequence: CSAPGFLNTEAFF. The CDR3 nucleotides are TGCAGTGCTCCGGGATTTCTGAACACTGAAGCTTTCTTT.

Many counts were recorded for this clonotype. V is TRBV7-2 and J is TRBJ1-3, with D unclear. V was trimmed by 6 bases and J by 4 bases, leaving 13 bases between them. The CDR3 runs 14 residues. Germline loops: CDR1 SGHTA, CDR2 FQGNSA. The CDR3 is CASSLARPGNTIYF. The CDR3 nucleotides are TGTGCCAGCAGTTTGGCTCGCCCGGGAAACACCATATATTTT.

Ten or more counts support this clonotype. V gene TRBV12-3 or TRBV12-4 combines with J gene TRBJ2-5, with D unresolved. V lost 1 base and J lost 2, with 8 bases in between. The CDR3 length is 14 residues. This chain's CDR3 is CASSLGAAQETQYF. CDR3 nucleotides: TGTGCCAGCAGTTTAGGGGCAGCTCAAGAGACCCAGTACTTC.

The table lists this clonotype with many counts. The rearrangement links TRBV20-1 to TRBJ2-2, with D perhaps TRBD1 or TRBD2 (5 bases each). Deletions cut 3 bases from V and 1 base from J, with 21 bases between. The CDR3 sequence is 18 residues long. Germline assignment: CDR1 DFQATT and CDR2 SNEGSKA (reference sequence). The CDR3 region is CSASPTPGRGVNTGELFF. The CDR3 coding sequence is TGCAGTGCTAGCCCGACCCCGGGGCGCGGAGTGAACACCGGGGAGCTGTTTTTT.

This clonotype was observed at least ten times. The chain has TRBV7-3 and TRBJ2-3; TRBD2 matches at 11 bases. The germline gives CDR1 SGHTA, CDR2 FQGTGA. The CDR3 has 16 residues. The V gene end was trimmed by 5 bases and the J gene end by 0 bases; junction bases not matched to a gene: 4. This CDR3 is CASSQGLAASTDTQYF. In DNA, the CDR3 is TGTGCCAGCAGCCAGGGACTAGCGGCGAGCACAGATACGCAGTATTTT.

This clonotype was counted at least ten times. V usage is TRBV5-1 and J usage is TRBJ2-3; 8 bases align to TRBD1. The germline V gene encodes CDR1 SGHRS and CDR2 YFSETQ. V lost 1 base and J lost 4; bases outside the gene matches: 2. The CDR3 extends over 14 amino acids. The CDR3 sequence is CASSLRTGPDTQYF. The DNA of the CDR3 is TGCGCCAGCAGCTTGAGGACAGGGCCAGATACGCAGTATTTT.

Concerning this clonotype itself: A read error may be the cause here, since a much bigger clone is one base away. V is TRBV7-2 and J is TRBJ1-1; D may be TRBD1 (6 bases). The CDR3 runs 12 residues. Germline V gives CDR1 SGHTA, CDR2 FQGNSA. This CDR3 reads CASSSTGTEDFF. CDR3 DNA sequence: TGTGCCAGCAGCTCCACAGGGACTGAAGATTTCTTT.

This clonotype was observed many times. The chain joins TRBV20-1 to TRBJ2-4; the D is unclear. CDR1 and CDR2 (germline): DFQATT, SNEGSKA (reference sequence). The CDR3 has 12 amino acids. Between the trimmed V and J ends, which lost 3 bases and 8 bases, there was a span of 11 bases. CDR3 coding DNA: TGCAGTGCTAGGCCCTGGGGTGACATTCAGTACTTC. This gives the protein CSARPWGDIQYF.